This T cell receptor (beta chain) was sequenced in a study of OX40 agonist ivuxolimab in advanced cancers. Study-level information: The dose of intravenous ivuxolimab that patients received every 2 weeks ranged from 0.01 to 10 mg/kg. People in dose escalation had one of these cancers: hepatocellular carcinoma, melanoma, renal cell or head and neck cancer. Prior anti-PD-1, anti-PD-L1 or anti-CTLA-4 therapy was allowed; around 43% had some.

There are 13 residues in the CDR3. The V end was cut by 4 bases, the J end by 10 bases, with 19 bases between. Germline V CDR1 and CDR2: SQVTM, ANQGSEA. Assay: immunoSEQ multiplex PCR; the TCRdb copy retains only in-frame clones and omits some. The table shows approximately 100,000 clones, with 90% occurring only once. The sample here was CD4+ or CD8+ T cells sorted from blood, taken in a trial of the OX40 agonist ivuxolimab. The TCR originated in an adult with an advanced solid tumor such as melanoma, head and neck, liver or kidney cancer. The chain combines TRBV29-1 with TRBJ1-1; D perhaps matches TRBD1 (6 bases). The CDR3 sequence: CSVARRTEDTAFF. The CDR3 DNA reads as TGCAGCGTTGCCCGCAGGACAGAGGATACAGCTTTCTTT.